Given below is one T cell receptor beta chain in context. This CDR3 contains 14 residues. Germline CDR1 and CDR2: SGHTS and YDEGEE. Trimming removed 4 bases from V and 4 bases from J, with 15 bases in between. The repertoire was sequenced with immunoSEQ multiplex PCR; TCRdb's copy has only in-frame clones and lacks some. The table records about 6,000 clones, roughly 78% of them present only once. This specimen belongs to a study of early stage breast cancer tumors. The chain recombines TRBV5-8 with TRBJ2-7; tentative D call: TRBD1 (6 bases). Sequencing used normal breast tissue next to the tumor. The source of this sequence is a person aged 65-85 years with breast cancer. This CDR3 reads CASSMDRHGYEQYF. The CDR3, as DNA: TGTGCCAGCAGCATGGACAGACACGGTTACGAGCAGTACTTC. The full variable domain, completed using reference TRBV5-8 and TRBJ2-7, is EAGVTQSPTHLIKTRGQQATLRCSPISGHTSVYWYQQALGLGLQFLLWYDEGEERNRGNFPPRFSGRQFPNYSSELNVNALELEDSALYLCASSMDRHGYEQYFGPGTRLTVT.